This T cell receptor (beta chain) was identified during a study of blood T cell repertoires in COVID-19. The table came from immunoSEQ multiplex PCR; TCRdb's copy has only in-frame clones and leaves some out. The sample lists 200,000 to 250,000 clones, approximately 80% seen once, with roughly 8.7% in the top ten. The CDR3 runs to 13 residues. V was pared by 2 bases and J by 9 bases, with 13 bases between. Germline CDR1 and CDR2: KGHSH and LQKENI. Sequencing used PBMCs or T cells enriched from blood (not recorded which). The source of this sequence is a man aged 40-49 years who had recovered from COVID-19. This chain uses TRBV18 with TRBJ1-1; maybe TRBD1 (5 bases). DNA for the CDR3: TGTGCCAGCTCACCAGGCAACAGGCGGAAAGCTTTCTTT. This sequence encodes CASSPGNRRKAFF.